Shown below are 7 T cell receptor beta chains from a single sample sequenced in a study of blood T cell repertoires in COVID-19. The table came from immunoSEQ multiplex PCR; TCRdb's copy has only in-frame clones and leaves some out. This sample has 170,000 or so clones; about 86% occur once, and the top ten carry around 6.6%. Sequenced sample: peripheral blood. All receptors derive from a man aged 45 to 65 with active or convalescent COVID-19.

This chain joins TRBV23-1 and TRBJ2-7; 7 bases fit TRBD1. TRBV23-1 is an ORF; its function is uncertain. CDR3 length equals 14 residues. V shed 0 bases and J 4 bases; nucleotides not matched to a gene: 3. The CDR3 sequence is CASSQSGRGYEQYF. CDR3 nucleotides: TGCGCCAGCAGTCAATCGGGCAGGGGGTACGAGCAGTACTTC.

This clone appeared once. The chain employs TRBV5-4 and TRBJ2-7; D gene uncertain. Trimming removed 4 bases from V and 3 bases from J, with 11 bases in between. CDR3 size: 13 residues. Germline V gene sequence: CDR1 SGHNT, CDR2 YYREEE (reference sequence). The CDR3 protein is CASSREAIYEQYF. The CDR3 DNA follows: TGTGCCAGCAGCCGTGAAGCGATCTACGAGCAGTACTTC.

The V gene is TRBV24-1, the J gene TRBJ2-3; 7 bases fit TRBD2. The CDR3 spans 16 residues. J gave up 4 bases and V 4 bases, and 10 bases lay outside the gene matches. Germline loops: CDR1 KGHDR, CDR2 SFDVKD. The CDR3, as DNA: TGTGCCACCAGTGACCGAGCGGGACGCAGCGCAGATACGCAGTATTTT. Protein product: CATSDRAGRSADTQYF.

This clone was counted between two and nine times. The chain couples TRBV7-2 to TRBJ1-5, with TRBD1 matching over 9 bases. J was trimmed by 2 bases and V by 4 bases; bases with no gene match: 12. CDR1 and CDR2 (germline): SGHTA, FQGNSA. This CDR3 is built from 18 residues. The DNA for the CDR3 is TGTGCCAGCAGCTATACCGGGACAGGGTCTTCGGGCAATCAGCCCCAGCATTTT. Translating it yields CASSYTGTGSSGNQPQHF.

The chain joins TRBV7-9 to TRBJ1-1, with D perhaps TRBD1 (5 bases). Germline V gene data show CDR1 as SEHNR and CDR2 as FQNEAQ (reference sequence). The germline V and J ends were trimmed by 3 bases and 6 bases, with 14 bases remaining between them. The CDR3 is 14 amino acids. Here the CDR3 reads CASSFEQVGPEAFF. Written as DNA, the CDR3 is TGTGCCAGCAGCTTTGAACAGGTGGGGCCTGAAGCTTTCTTT.

This clone is a singleton in its sample. This chain joins TRBV19 and TRBJ1-5; TRBD1 aligns across 8 bases. From germline, CDR1 is LNHDA and CDR2 SQIVND (reference sequence). V was clipped by 8 bases and J by 4 bases; unmatched bases: 4. CDR3 size: 13 residues. DNA of the CDR3: TGTGCCAGTCGGACAGGGTGGAATCAGCCCCAGCATTTT. Translation gives CASRTGWNQPQHF.

The chain couples TRBV7-2 to TRBJ2-1; 10 bases line up with TRBD2. Germline V lookup: CDR1 SGHTA, CDR2 FQGNSA. With V trimmed by 5 bases and J by 2 bases, 3 bases remained unmatched. There are 15 residues in the CDR3. The DNA for the CDR3 is TGTGCCAGCAGCCCCGGGACTAGCGCCTACAATGAGCAGTTCTTC. Its protein product is CASSPGTSAYNEQFF.